What follows is one T cell receptor beta chain and its context. The data are from a study of OX40 agonist ivuxolimab in advanced cancers. Study summary: Every 2 weeks, patients received ivuxolimab intravenously, dosed at 0.01 to 10 mg/kg. Subjects had a mean age of around 60 years, with a range of roughly 20 to 79; almost 85% were male.

Repertoires were generated with immunoSEQ multiplex PCR, while TCRdb's copy carries only in-frame clones and drops some. The sample records 70,000 to 100,000 clones, around 86% being singletons. V lost 4 bases, J lost 7 bases, and 25 bases lay in between. Germline values: CDR1 SQVTM, CDR2 ANQGSEA. The CDR3 is made up of 17 amino acids. The study sampled blood at baseline, cycle 4 day 1, and cycle 7 day 1. V usage is TRBV29-1 and J usage is TRBJ1-4; a weak D match, TRBD1 (6 bases). Sequencing used CD4+ or CD8+ T cells sorted from blood, obtained in a trial of the OX40 agonist ivuxolimab. The receptor was derived from an adult with an advanced solid tumor such as melanoma, head and neck, liver or kidney cancer. Here the CDR3 reads CSVAPTTGLGTGEKLFF. CDR3 DNA: TGCAGCGTTGCACCTACCACAGGGTTGGGGACGGGTGAAAAACTGTTTTTT.